These 12 T cell receptor delta chains were all obtained from the same sample, sequenced in a study of DNA immune sequencing with unique molecular identifiers. Primers for all 8 TRDV and 4 TRDJ genes amplified genomic DNA in 32-plex. The library had 12-nucleotide UMIs introduced over around 3 barcoding cycles, then a second adapter PCR. TCRdb fed the multiplex PCR reads into CATT to redo clone calling. This table holds approximately 2,500 delta-chain clones, 11% to 15% found once. Sequencing used gamma-delta T cells enriched from blood buffy coat, or unenriched PBMCs (not recorded which). The receptors were gathered from a human donor in good health.

Of note for this clone: TCRdb records a much larger clone's protein for this DNA, with a difference at residue 15 that likely arises from a read error; the protein given is the translation of the DNA. The gene calls are TRDV2 and TRDJ1, with 12 bases lining up with TRDD3. The CDR3 contains 19 residues. The germline gives CDR1 GEAIGNYY, CDR2 EKD. Trimming at V came to 3 bases and at J to 6 bases, leaving 19 bases not matched to a gene. In DNA, the CDR3 is TGTGCCTGTGACCCCGTCGTACTGGGGGATACTTGGAATTCCAATAAACTCATCTTT. As protein: CACDPVVLGDTWNSNKLIF.

This clone was detected a few times. The protein recorded in TCRdb matches a much larger clone and deviates from this DNA's translation at residue 3, suggesting a read error; the protein here is obtained by translating the DNA. The genes are TRDV2 and TRDJ3; 9 bases line up with TRDD3. Germline V lookup: CDR1 GEAIGNYY, CDR2 EKD. This CDR3 comprises 20 residues. V trimming: 8 bases; J trimming: 0 bases; junction bases outside the gene matches: 16. The CDR3 protein is CAFDPIVLGESSWDTRQMFF. CDR3 DNA: TGTGCCTTTGATCCCATTGTACTGGGGGAAAGCTCCTGGGACACCCGACAGATGTTTTTC.

By share, this clone counts as medium-sized. The CDR3 DNA reads TGTGCTCTTGGGCCCTCTTTGCTACGTGAGGGGAACTGGGGGATACAACCAATAAACGGGTACACCGATAAACTCATCTTT. It specifies CALGPSLLREGNWGIQPINGYTDKLIF. V and J are TRDV1 and TRDJ1; TRDD3 aligns across 12 bases. The CDR3 is 27 amino acids. Germline V gene data show CDR1 as TSWWSYY and CDR2 as QGS. Trimming removed 5 bases from V and 0 bases from J; junction bases left unmatched: 37.

This clone counts as medium-sized (0.01 to 0.1%). J is TRDJ1 and V is TRDV2; TRDD3 is a possible D gene (5 bases). The CDR3 loop spans 16 amino acids. Trimming shortened V by 2 bases and J by 2 bases, and 17 bases separated the two germline ends. From germline, CDR1 is GEAIGNYY and CDR2 EKD. The chain's CDR3 is CACDIASSRGTDKLIF. For the CDR3, the DNA is TGTGCCTGTGACATCGCCTCCAGTCGGGGAACCGATAAACTCATCTTT.

In its sample, this clone is hyperexpanded. Other nucleotide sequences in the sample specify the same CDR3. The rearrangement uses TRDV2 and TRDJ1; 8 nucleotides match TRDD3. The V gene end was trimmed by 0 bases and the J gene end by 0 bases; junction bases not matched to a gene: 17. The CDR3 has 20 residues. Germline lookup yields CDR1 GEAIGNYY and CDR2 EKD. The CDR3 DNA follows: TGTGCCTGTGACACCCTGAGGGTTTCTGGGGGACACGAGTACACCGATAAACTCATCTTT. It specifies CACDTLRVSGGHEYTDKLIF.

Points on this clone: A read error likely explains why the TCRdb protein, taken from a much larger clone, differs from this DNA's translation at residue 7; the protein shown is translated from the DNA. The V call is TRDV2, the J call TRDJ1; no definite D call. CDR1 and CDR2 (germline): GEAIGNYY, EKD. The V end lost 0 bases, the J end lost 3 bases, and 10 bases lay between the germline ends. The length of the CDR3 is 14 residues. The CDR3 is CACDTVTLPDKLIF. The CDR3 bases are TGTGCCTGTGACACCGTCACGCTACCCGATAAACTCATCTTT.

A word on this clone: Only one base separates this from a far larger clonotype, so it likely reflects a read error. The chain joins TRDV1 to TRDJ1; 10 nucleotides line up with TRDD3. TCRdb lists no J gene, so it was determined here by aligning the DNA to germline. Germline V gives CDR1 TSWWSYY, CDR2 QGS. The V gene end was trimmed by 0 bases and the J gene end by 0 bases; junction bases not matched to a gene: 31. The CDR3 spans 26 residues. In nucleotides, the CDR3 is TGTGCTCTTGGGGAACTGGGGTCCCTACAGTCCTTAACTGGGGGATCTTCTTCTTTGTACACCGATAAACTCATCTTT. Amino acids: CALGELGSLQSLTGGSSSLYTDKLIF.

Points on this clone: With only one base between it and a far larger clone, this is likely a read error. No J gene call was made, and the V gene is TRDV1; TRDD3, the table's D call, was not compared with the DNA. The germline V gene has CDR1 TSWWSYY and CDR2 QGS. The CDR3 contains 26 residues. CDR3 DNA sequence: TGTGCTCTTGGGGAACTGGGGTTCCTACAGTCCTTAACTGGGGGATCTTCTTCTTTGTACACCGATAACCTCATCTTT. Translating it yields CALGELGFLQSLTGGSSSLYTDNLIF.

Details on this clone: This is likely an artifact of a read error, given a far larger clone one base away. DNA of the CDR3: TGTGCTCTTGGGGAACCCCCTTCTACGGATTCAGTACTGGGGGATACGCCCCAGACGGCCGCCGATAAACTCATCTTT. Translation gives CALGEPPSTDSVLGDTPQTAADKLIF. The V gene is TRDV1, the J gene TRDJ1; 13 bases map to TRDD3. TCRdb carries no J gene annotation; the J gene was assigned here by matching the DNA with germline. With 1 base clipped from V and 3 bases from J, the junction kept 32 bases outside the gene matches. The CDR3 is made up of 26 amino acids. The germline V gene has CDR1 TSWWSYY and CDR2 QGS.

This clone was found a few times. It is likely a read error: a sequence one base away is far more abundant. Other nucleotide sequences in the sample specify the same CDR3. The chain has TRDV2 and TRDJ1, with 8 bases that match TRDD3. The V gene's germline CDR1 is GEAIGNYY and CDR2 EKD. The CDR3 covers 18 residues. V dropped 0 bases and J dropped 2; count of bases not matched to a gene: 13. CDR3 nucleotides: TGTGCCTGTGACACCGTAAAACTTGGGGATACTGGGACCGATAAACTCATCTTT. Its protein product is CACDTVKLGDTGTDKLIF.

This clone has a single count. V gene TRDV1 combines with J gene TRDJ1; 9 bases agree with TRDD2. Matching the DNA to germline supplied the J gene, which TCRdb does not give. V shed 3 bases, J shed 0 bases, and the junction held 23 bases outside the gene matches. Germline V gives CDR1 TSWWSYY, CDR2 QGS. The CDR3 covers 22 residues. The CDR3 DNA reads TGTGCTCTTGGGGAGGTTTGGCCTTCCTACGATCCAAGGGACGTGTACACCGATAAACTCATCTTT. Translated: CALGEVWPSYDPRDVYTDKLIF.

Note on this clone: The protein given by TCRdb reflects a much larger clone and differs at residue 3 from this DNA's translation, likely from a read error; the protein shown is the DNA's translation. This chain connects TRDV2 to TRDJ1, with 13 bases that match TRDD3. The V segment lost 9 bases and the J segment 3 bases; nucleotides outside the gene matches: 12. Germline CDR1 GEAIGNYY, CDR2 EKD. This CDR3 has 16 amino acids. The CDR3 here is CAEYLTGGYEADKLIF. The CDR3 DNA reads TGTGCCGAGTACCTGACTGGGGGATACGAGGCCGATAAACTCATCTTT.